This TCR beta chain originates from a study of blood T cell repertoires in COVID-19. Study information: Sources were T cells, B-cell-depleted T cells, or PBMCs; the material itself was cDNA or gDNA.

Those who participated ranged in age from roughly 18 to 90 years and resided in 20 to 30 US areas. For recovered donors of Cohort 3, there were two negative PCRs, clearance, or symptom resolution. Germline V gene sequence: CDR1 LNHDA, CDR2 SQIVND (reference sequence). With 2 bases removed from V and 4 bases from J, the gap between germline ends came to 8 bases. The CDR3 extends over 13 amino acids. In the source study's methods: Amplification of reference gene primers provided the estimated nucleated cell counts. Libraries were prepared by immunoSEQ multiplex PCR; TCRdb keeps only in-frame clonotypes and omits some of them. V, J and clone size are taken as reported in that table, and D and trimming were inferred from the DNA itself. The data contain around 180,000 clones, about 82% of them singletons.

The chain employs TRBV19 and TRBJ1-1; no firm D call. The TCR originated in a woman aged 30 to 39 who had recovered from COVID-19. Source material: PBMCs or T cells enriched from blood (not recorded which). CDR3 sequence reads: CASSISRSTEAFF. The DNA for the CDR3 is TGTGCCAGTAGTATATCACGGAGCACTGAAGCTTTCTTT.